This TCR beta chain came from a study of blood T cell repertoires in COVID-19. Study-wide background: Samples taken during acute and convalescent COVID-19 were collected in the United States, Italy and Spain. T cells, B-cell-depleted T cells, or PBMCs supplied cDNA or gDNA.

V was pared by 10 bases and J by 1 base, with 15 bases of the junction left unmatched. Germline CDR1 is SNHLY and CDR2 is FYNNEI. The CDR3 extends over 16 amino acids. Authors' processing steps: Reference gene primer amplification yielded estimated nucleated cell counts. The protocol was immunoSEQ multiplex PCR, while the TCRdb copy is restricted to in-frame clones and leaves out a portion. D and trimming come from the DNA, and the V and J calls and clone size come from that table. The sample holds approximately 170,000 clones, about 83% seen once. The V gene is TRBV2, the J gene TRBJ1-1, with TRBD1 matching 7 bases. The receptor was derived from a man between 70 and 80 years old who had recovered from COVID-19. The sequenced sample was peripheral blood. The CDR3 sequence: CAIPRDSSTPNTEAFF. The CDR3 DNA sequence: TGTGCCATCCCTAGGGACAGTAGTACACCGAACACTGAAGCTTTCTTT.